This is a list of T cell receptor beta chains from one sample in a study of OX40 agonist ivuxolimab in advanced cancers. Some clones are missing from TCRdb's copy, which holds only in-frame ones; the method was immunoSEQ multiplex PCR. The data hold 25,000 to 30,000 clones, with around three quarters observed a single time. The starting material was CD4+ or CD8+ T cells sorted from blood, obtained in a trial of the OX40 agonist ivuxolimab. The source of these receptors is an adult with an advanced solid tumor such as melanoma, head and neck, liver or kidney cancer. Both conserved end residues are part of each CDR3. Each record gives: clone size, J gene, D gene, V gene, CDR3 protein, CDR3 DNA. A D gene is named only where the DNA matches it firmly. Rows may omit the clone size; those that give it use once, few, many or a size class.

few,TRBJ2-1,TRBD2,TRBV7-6,CASSFSGGAYNEQFF,TGTGCCAGCAGCTTTAGCGGGGGGGCTTATAATGAGCAGTTCTTC
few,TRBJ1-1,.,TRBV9,CASSVGATSNTEAFF,TGTGCCAGCAGCGTTGGAGCTACCTCGAACACTGAAGCTTTCTTT
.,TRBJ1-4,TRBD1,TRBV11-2,CASSLSDEGQGEEKLFF,TGTGCCAGCAGCTTAAGTGACGAAGGACAGGGAGAAGAAAAACTGTTTTTT
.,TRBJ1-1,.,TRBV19,CASSMSGPVGTEAFF,TGTGCCAGTAGTATGTCCGGACCCGTGGGCACTGAAGCTTTCTTT
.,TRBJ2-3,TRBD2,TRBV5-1,CASTQSGGAADTQYF,TGCGCCAGCACGCAAAGCGGGGGGGCTGCAGATACGCAGTATTTT
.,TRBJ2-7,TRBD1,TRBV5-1,CASSLTGGETSEQYF,TGCGCCAGCAGCTTAACAGGGGGCGAAACCAGCGAGCAGTACTTC
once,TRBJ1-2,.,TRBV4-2,CASSQDSIDGYTF,TGTGCCAGCAGCCAAGATTCGATCGATGGCTACACCTTC
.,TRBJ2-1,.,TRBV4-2,CASSQVIIAVRSGSNEQFF,TGTGCCAGCAGCCAAGTCATAATAGCCGTGCGATCTGGTTCCAATGAGCAGTTCTTC
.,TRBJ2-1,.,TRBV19,CASSMGSGSYNEQFF,TGTGCCAGTAGTATGGGCTCCGGCTCCTACAATGAGCAGTTCTTC
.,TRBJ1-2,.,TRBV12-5,CASGLPPEKLGYTF,TGTGCTAGTGGTTTGCCACCGGAAAAACTCGGCTACACCTTC
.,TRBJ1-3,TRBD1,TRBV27,CASSPTGDSGNTIYF,TGTGCCAGCAGTCCGACAGGGGACTCTGGAAACACCATATATTTT
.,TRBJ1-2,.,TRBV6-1,CAIRPTQGFLGYTF,TGTGCCATCCGGCCAACACAGGGTTTTTTAGGCTACACCTTC
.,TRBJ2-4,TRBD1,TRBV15,CATSRVRGTGPINRYKNIQYF,TGTGCCACCAGCAGAGTGAGGGGGACAGGCCCGATTAATAGATACAAAAACATTCAGTACTTC
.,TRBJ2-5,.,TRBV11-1,CASSLTTRGGVETQYF,TGTGCCAGCAGCTTAACGACGAGAGGGGGGGTAGAGACCCAGTACTTC
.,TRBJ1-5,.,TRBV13,CASSLGGIQQPQHF,TGTGCCAGCAGCTTAGGGGGCATCCAACAGCCCCAGCATTTT
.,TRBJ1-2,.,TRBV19,CASTPGRQTYGYTF,TGTGCCAGTACCCCTGGCAGGCAGACCTATGGCTACACCTTC
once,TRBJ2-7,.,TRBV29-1,CSVEADRAYEQYF,TGCAGCGTTGAAGCCGACAGAGCCTACGAGCAGTACTTC